This T cell receptor beta chain was captured in a study of CD8 T cells in ankylosing spondylitis. Many counts were recorded for this clonotype. Its antigen is unidentified. V lost 8 bases, J lost 0 bases, and 11 bases stayed unmatched. Germline V gene lookup returns CDR1 ENHRY and CDR2 SYGVKD. The CDR3 is 18 residues long. Study findings and constraints: Reports say disease-linked clones showed up significantly more in matched ankylosing spondylitis synovial fluid. A motif in TCR beta, a set of 8 or 9 highly homologous variants, appeared characteristic of ankylosing spondylitis blood.

With molecular barcodes, quantitative 5'-RACE was used to make the TCR beta libraries. TCRdb re-derived calls from the 5' RACE reads in MiXCR, one entry per CDR3 protein. Among more than 150,000 distinct CDR3 sequences listed, over 10% were seen once. Sequencing input: blood, either unsorted or a sorted T cell fraction (not recorded which). This chain links TRBV10-3 with TRBJ2-2; TRBD2 agrees at 11 bases. This receptor was obtained from a female donor with ankylosing spondylitis or in good health (not recorded which). The CDR3 DNA reads TGTGCCATCGGGGGTGCTAGCGGGAGGACCCCGAACACCGGGGAGCTGTTTTTT. It translates to CAIGGASGRTPNTGELFF.